These 16 T cell receptor beta chains came from one sample sequenced in a study of cytomegalovirus exposure and HLA in healthy donors. Both 60 Vbeta primers and 13 Jbeta primers went into the PCR. Measured with immunoSEQ multiplex PCR; TCRdb has only the in-frame clones, and not every one. The data show roughly 80,000 clones, with just over 70% seen just once and 4.9% held by the top ten. Source material: PBMCs. All receptors come from a man aged 60-69 years in good health and CMV-seropositive.

The genes are TRBV5-6 and TRBJ2-7, with 7 bases that match TRBD1. CDR3 length: 14 residues. The trim removed 3 bases at V and 3 bases at J, leaving 6 bases unmatched. Germline assignment: CDR1 SGHDT and CDR2 YYEEEE. The CDR3 region has the DNA TGTGCCAGCAGCTCGTCGACAGGGTTCTACGAGCAGTACTTC. Its translation: CASSSSTGFYEQYF.

V is TRBV7-8 and J is TRBJ2-7, with 9 bases matching TRBD2. The CDR3 runs 17 residues. CDR1 and CDR2 from the germline V gene are SGHVS and FQNEAQ. V shed 1 base, J shed 0 bases, and the junction held 7 bases outside the gene matches. The CDR3 sequence: CASSLVPPAGGSYEQYF. DNA for the CDR3: TGTGCCAGCAGCTTAGTCCCCCCAGCGGGGGGCTCCTACGAGCAGTACTTC.

The CDR3 is CASSSRVRETQYF. The CDR3 nucleotides are TGTGCCAGTAGTTCCAGGGTTAGAGAGACCCAGTACTTC. V gene TRBV19 combines with J gene TRBJ2-5; D perhaps matches TRBD1 (5 bases). The V gene's germline CDR1 is LNHDA and CDR2 SQIVND (reference sequence). CDR3 length: 13 residues. The ends were cut back, 5 bases at V and 4 bases at J, with 11 bases in the middle.

Details on this clone: A read error may account for a junction end that differs from germline. The rearrangement joins TRBV7-7 to TRBJ2-2; D may be TRBD2 (6 bases). Per the germline V gene, CDR1 is SSHAT and CDR2 is FNYEAQ (reference sequence). The CDR3 has 14 amino acids. CDR3 in amino acids: CASSHSGNTGELFF. The CDR3 DNA reads TGTGCTAGCAGCCATAGCGGCAACACCGGGGAGCTGTTTTTT.

This sequence joins TRBV21-1 and TRBJ2-7; TRBD2, the table's D call, was not compared with the DNA. TRBV21-1 is described as a pseudogene. The CDR3 is 14 residues long. For the CDR3, the DNA is TGTGCCAGCAGCATTCCCGGGACTTTACCGTCCCAGTACTTC. It yields the protein CASSIPGTLPSQYF.

The chain has TRBV2 and TRBJ2-1, with 10 nucleotides matching TRBD2. The ends lost 6 bases at V and 5 bases at J; junction bases unmatched: 10. The CDR3 contains 16 residues. The germline V gene has CDR1 SNHLY and CDR2 FYNNEI. CDR3 in DNA: TGTGCCAGCAGGCCCAGACTAGCGGGCTATAACAATGAGCAGTTCTTC. Protein product: CASRPRLAGYNNEQFF.

The chain carries TRBV7-2 and TRBJ2-2, with D unresolved. Per the germline V gene, CDR1 is SGHTA and CDR2 is FQGNSA. The CDR3 extends over 16 amino acids. V gave up 0 bases and J gave up 2 bases, with 10 bases separating them. The CDR3 region has the DNA TGTGCCAGCAGCTTAGCGCAGGTTCCTAACACCGGGGAGCTGTTTTTT. Translated, it gives CASSLAQVPNTGELFF.

The chain links TRBV18 to TRBJ2-3, with 13 bases matching TRBD2. J lost 1 base, V lost 3 bases, and 1 base had no gene match. The CDR3 length is 16 residues. The germline V gene encodes CDR1 KGHSH and CDR2 LQKENI. The CDR3 sequence is CASSPGLAGGTDTQYF. Here the CDR3 DNA reads TGTGCCAGCTCACCCGGACTAGCGGGAGGCACAGATACGCAGTATTTT.

The chain uses TRBV2 and TRBJ1-5; D remains unclear. Germline V gene lookup returns CDR1 SNHLY and CDR2 FYNNEI. CDR3 size: 16 residues. The V end lost 5 bases, the J end lost 3 bases, and 17 bases lay between the germline ends. The CDR3 coding sequence is TGTGCCAGCAGTCTTTCGAGGATGAGGTCCAATCAGCCCCAGCATTTT. It specifies CASSLSRMRSNQPQHF.

The DNA of the CDR3 is TGTGCCAGCAGCGGGGCCACTAGCTTCAATGAGCAGTTCTTC. This encodes CASSGATSFNEQFF. This rearrangement joins TRBV5-6 to TRBJ2-1, with a possible D match to TRBD2 (6 bases). Trimming cost V 4 bases and J 6 bases, with 14 bases left between them. The CDR3 runs to 14 residues. CDR1 is SGHDT, CDR2 YYEEEE, per germline.

About this clone: Germline and junction disagree at one end, which may indicate a read error. V is TRBV4-3 and J is TRBJ2-7; D is possibly TRBD2 (5 bases). This CDR3 region has 16 residues. Per the germline V gene, CDR1 is LGHNA and CDR2 is YSLEER. The CDR3 sequence: CASSQTISGKPYKQYF. CDR3 sequence (DNA): TGCGCCAGCAGCCAGACTATCTCAGGAAAACCCTACAAGCAGTACTTC.

V and J are TRBV2 and TRBJ2-5; TRBD1 matches 10 bases. Germline V lookup: CDR1 SNHLY, CDR2 FYNNEI. The CDR3 runs 13 residues. The J segment lost 5 bases and the V segment lost 6 bases, leaving 3 bases of the junction unmatched. The CDR3 nucleotides read TGTGCCAGCAGCCCGGGACAGGGGGAGACCCAGTACTTC. Its translation: CASSPGQGETQYF. Variable domain in full (rest from reference TRBV2 and TRBJ2-5): EPEVTQTPSHQVTQMGQEVILRCVPISNHLYFYWYRQILGQKVEFLVSFYNNEISEKSEIFDDQFSVERPDGSNFTLKIRSTKLEDSAMYFCASSPGQGETQYFGPGTRLLVL.

This clone was detected only a few times. The chain is built from TRBV27 and TRBJ2-2, with TRBD1 matching 10 bases. Germline-derived CDR1 and CDR2 are MNHEY and SMNVEV (reference sequence). The CDR3 sequence is 15 residues long. With 3 bases clipped from V and 4 bases from J, the junction kept 2 bases outside the gene matches. CDR3 amino acids: CASSFGTGVTGELFF. The CDR3 nucleotides are TGTGCCAGCAGTTTTGGGACAGGGGTCACCGGGGAGCTGTTTTTT.

The CDR3 nucleotides read TGTGCCAGCAGCTTAGCGTCAGGACAGACAAACACTGAAGCTTTCTTT. Translated, it gives CASSLASGQTNTEAFF. The J gene is TRBJ1-1, the V gene TRBV7-2, with TRBD1 as a possible D gene (6 bases). Germline CDR1 and CDR2: SGHTA and FQGNSA. CDR3 size: 16 residues. Trimming removed 0 bases from V and 2 bases from J, with 13 bases in between.

On this clone: This CDR3 fails to terminate in the conserved phenylalanine or tryptophan, so it likely reflects a read error. The V gene is TRBV5-4, the J gene TRBJ1-2; the match to TRBD1 covers 9 bases. Per the germline V gene, CDR1 is SGHNT and CDR2 is YYREEE (reference sequence). This CDR3 comprises 17 residues. The V gene end was trimmed by 5 bases and the J gene end by 4 bases; junction bases not matched to a gene: 15. The CDR3 sequence is CASRNRQGGERVYGYTL. In nucleotides, the CDR3 is TGTGCCAGCAGAAACCGACAGGGGGGGGAAAGGGTCTATGGCTACACCCTC.

V gene TRBV7-6 combines with J gene TRBJ2-1; no firm D call. Germline V gene lookup returns CDR1 SGHVS and CDR2 FNYEAQ. This CDR3 region has 11 residues. Between the trimmed V and J ends, which lost 5 bases and 11 bases, there was a span of 10 bases. The chain's CDR3 is CASSQDRQQFF. The CDR3 DNA is TGTGCCAGCAGCCAGGATCGACAGCAGTTCTTC.